Only one count was recorded for the clone carrying this T cell receptor beta chain. Its antigen is not identified. This record belongs to a study of cytomegalovirus exposure and HLA in healthy donors. The donors were members of the validation cohort comprising approximately 110 subjects, separate from the roughly 730-subject first cohort. The CDR3 covers 16 residues. V shed 4 bases and J shed 4 bases, with 20 bases lying between them. Per germline, CDR1 SGHNT and CDR2 YYREEE (reference sequence). Data came from immunoSEQ multiplex PCR; TCRdb stores just in-frame clones and leaves some out. The sample has about 330,000 clones; roughly 87% are singletons. Regarding the study as a whole: The study flagged some 180 TCR beta chains as cytomegalovirus-associated. Diagnosis of cytomegalovirus status made by the classifier reportedly showed high specificity and sensitivity. It was found in a later analysis that first-cohort TCR clusters tended to co-occur in the 90 to 150 validation repertoires.

The TCR was taken from a woman in her twenties or thirties in good health and CMV-seropositive. Sample: PBMCs. The rearrangement links TRBV5-4 to TRBJ1-2; D perhaps matches TRBD1 (5 bases). The CDR3 protein is CASSPLRGNLLYGYTF. In DNA form, the CDR3 reads TGTGCCAGCAGCCCCCTCCGGGGCAACTTACTCTATGGCTACACCTTC.